This is a list of T cell receptor beta chains from one sample in a study of cytomegalovirus exposure and HLA in healthy donors. Some clones are missing from TCRdb's copy, which holds only in-frame ones; the method was immunoSEQ multiplex PCR. With about 160,000 clones in the sample, the ten largest clones hold around 1.2%. Sequencing was done on a sample of PBMCs. The receptor source for this set is a woman aged 60-75 years in good health and CMV-seronegative. The CDR3 runs from the conserved cysteine through the conserved F or W. D genes are given only for firm matches.

v_call: TRBV4-1
j_call: TRBJ1-1
d_call: TRBD1
cdr3_length: 13
cdr3_nt: TGCGCCAGCTCGGGACAGCAGAACACTGAAGCTTTCTTT
cdr3_aa: CASSGQQNTEAFF

v_call: TRBV11-2
j_call: TRBJ1-2
d_call: -
cdr3_length: 16
cdr3_nt: TGTGCCAGCAGCTTAGGGGAGAGTAAGGGATTGGATGGCTACACCTTC
cdr3_aa: CASSLGESKGLDGYTF

v_call: TRBV7-3
j_call: TRBJ1-1
d_call: TRBD1
cdr3_length: 14
cdr3_nt: TGTGCCAGCAGCTTGACTACAGGGGGAGGCGAAGCTTTCTTT
cdr3_aa: CASSLTTGGGEAFF

v_call: TRBV5-6
j_call: TRBJ1-2
d_call: -
cdr3_length: 15
cdr3_nt: TGTGCCAGCAGCTTGGACAGGTCGAGACGTGGGGGCTACACCTTC
cdr3_aa: CASSLDRSRRGGYTF

v_call: TRBV25-1
j_call: TRBJ2-1
d_call: -
cdr3_length: 18
cdr3_nt: TGTGCCAGCAGTGACCCCCCTAACCGGCAGGGGTTGTACAATGAGCAGTTCTTC
cdr3_aa: CASSDPPNRQGLYNEQFF

v_call: TRBV5-1
j_call: TRBJ2-1
d_call: TRBD2
cdr3_length: 14
cdr3_nt: TGCGCCAGCAGCCTCGGGACTAGTAGAAATGAGCAGTTCTTC
cdr3_aa: CASSLGTSRNEQFF

v_call: TRBV30
j_call: TRBJ1-2
d_call: -
cdr3_length: 14
cdr3_nt: TGTGCCTGGAGGGGAGGGGTACAGGGCTATGGCTACACCTTC
cdr3_aa: CAWRGGVQGYGYTF

v_call: TRBV19
j_call: TRBJ2-1
d_call: -
cdr3_length: 16
cdr3_nt: TGTGCCAGTAGTCGTGGGGAACTAGCCTTGGCGAATGAGCAGTTCTTC
cdr3_aa: CASSRGELALANEQFF

v_call: TRBV15
j_call: TRBJ1-1
d_call: -
cdr3_length: 13
cdr3_nt: TGTGCCACCACCCAGCGGGGAGGCACTGAAGCTTTCTTT
cdr3_aa: CATTQRGGTEAFF

v_call: TRBV5-1
j_call: TRBJ2-1
d_call: TRBD2
cdr3_length: 15
cdr3_nt: TGCGCCAGCAGCTCGGGACTACCCGAGTACAATGAGCAGTTCTTC
cdr3_aa: CASSSGLPEYNEQFF

v_call: TRBV5-1
j_call: TRBJ1-1
d_call: -
cdr3_length: 15
cdr3_nt: TGCGCCAGCAGTTTCGGGGGGGCAGAGAACACTGAAGCTTTCTTT
cdr3_aa: CASSFGGAENTEAFF

v_call: TRBV6-5
j_call: TRBJ1-2
d_call: TRBD1
cdr3_length: 14
cdr3_nt: TGTGCCAGCACCGCCTGGACAGGGGTCTATGGCTACACCTTC
cdr3_aa: CASTAWTGVYGYTF

v_call: TRBV14
j_call: TRBJ1-2
d_call: -
cdr3_length: 12
cdr3_nt: TGTGCCAGCAGCCAAGACAGGGAAGGCTACACCTTC
cdr3_aa: CASSQDREGYTF

v_call: TRBV7-9
j_call: TRBJ1-1
d_call: -
cdr3_length: 15
cdr3_nt: TGTGCCAGCAGGGCCTGGCTGGGGGGGGACACTGAAGCTTTCTTT
cdr3_aa: CASRAWLGGDTEAFF

v_call: TRBV29-1
j_call: TRBJ1-1
d_call: -
cdr3_length: 13
cdr3_nt: TGCAGCGTTGGAGACAGGTATCTCACTGAAGCTTTCTTT
cdr3_aa: CSVGDRYLTEAFF

v_call: TRBV4-1
j_call: TRBJ2-2
d_call: -
cdr3_length: 13
cdr3_nt: TGCGCCAGCAGCCATAGAAACACCGGGGAGCTGTTTTTT
cdr3_aa: CASSHRNTGELFF

v_call: TRBV6-6
j_call: TRBJ1-5
d_call: -
cdr3_length: 14
cdr3_nt: TGTGCCAGCAGTTACGGGCAGGGGTGGCAGCCCCAGCATTTT
cdr3_aa: CASSYGQGWQPQHF

v_call: TRBV4-3
j_call: TRBJ1-4
d_call: TRBD1
cdr3_length: 16
cdr3_nt: TGCGCCAGCAGCCAAGAAAAGGCAGGGGGTGGAGAAAAACTGTTTTTT
cdr3_aa: CASSQEKAGGGEKLFF

v_call: TRBV19
j_call: TRBJ1-3
d_call: -
cdr3_length: 14
cdr3_nt: TGTGCCAGTCTCCCCTTAGGGGGAGGAAACACCATATATTTT
cdr3_aa: CASLPLGGGNTIYF

v_call: TRBV5-6
j_call: TRBJ2-7
d_call: TRBD1
cdr3_length: 17
cdr3_nt: TGTGCCAGCAGCGGGTACCGGGACAGGAACTCTCCTCTCGAGCAGTACTTC
cdr3_aa: CASSGYRDRNSPLEQYF

v_call: TRBV5-1
j_call: TRBJ2-1
d_call: -
cdr3_length: 14
cdr3_nt: TGCGCCAGCCGTGGCAAAGGGGGCTACAATGAGCAGTTCTTC
cdr3_aa: CASRGKGGYNEQFF

v_call: TRBV2
j_call: TRBJ2-7
d_call: TRBD1
cdr3_length: 14
cdr3_nt: TGTGCCAGCAGTGAATGGACAGGGAAGGGCGAGCAGTACTTC
cdr3_aa: CASSEWTGKGEQYF

v_call: TRBV11-3
j_call: TRBJ1-6
d_call: TRBD1
cdr3_length: 13
cdr3_nt: TGTGCCAGCAGCTATTCAGGGGGGTCACCCCTCCACTTT
cdr3_aa: CASSYSGGSPLHF

v_call: TRBV7-7
j_call: TRBJ2-1
d_call: TRBD1
cdr3_length: 16
cdr3_nt: TGTGCCAGCAGCGGACAGGGGGGGGATTCCTACAATGAGCAGTTCTTC
cdr3_aa: CASSGQGGDSYNEQFF

v_call: TRBV27
j_call: TRBJ1-5
d_call: TRBD1
cdr3_length: 14
cdr3_nt: TGTGCCAGCAGTGCGGGACAGGTCAATCAGCCCCAGCATTTT
cdr3_aa: CASSAGQVNQPQHF

v_call: TRBV19
j_call: TRBJ1-1
d_call: -
cdr3_length: 14
cdr3_nt: TGTGCCAGTAGTATGCGGATGGGTAACACTGAAGCTTTCTTT
cdr3_aa: CASSMRMGNTEAFF

v_call: TRBV2
j_call: TRBJ2-3
d_call: -
cdr3_length: 13
cdr3_nt: TGTGCCAGCGGGGGACAAAGCACAGATACGCAGTATTTT
cdr3_aa: CASGGQSTDTQYF

v_call: TRBV9
j_call: TRBJ1-6
d_call: TRBD1
cdr3_length: 16
cdr3_nt: TGTGCCAGCAGCGTAGTAGGGGGACAGGGAAATTCACCCCTCCACTTT
cdr3_aa: CASSVVGGQGNSPLHF

v_call: TRBV6-1
j_call: TRBJ1-3
d_call: -
cdr3_length: 13
cdr3_nt: TGTGCCAGCAGTGGGACAGAGGGAAACACCATATATTTT
cdr3_aa: CASSGTEGNTIYF

v_call: TRBV19
j_call: TRBJ2-1
d_call: TRBD2
cdr3_length: 15
cdr3_nt: TGTGCCAGTAGTATTTGGGGGGGCTCCTACAATGAGCAGTTCTTC
cdr3_aa: CASSIWGGSYNEQFF

v_call: TRBV7-2
j_call: TRBJ1-2
d_call: TRBD1
cdr3_length: 16
cdr3_nt: TGTGCCAGCAGCTCTTACGTCCGGGACAGGGAGGTCGGCTACACCTTC
cdr3_aa: CASSSYVRDREVGYTF

v_call: TRBV7-2
j_call: TRBJ1-2
d_call: TRBD1
cdr3_length: 14
cdr3_nt: TGTGCCAGCAGTCCCGGGACAGCACCCTATGGCTACACCTTC
cdr3_aa: CASSPGTAPYGYTF

v_call: TRBV4-3
j_call: TRBJ1-4
d_call: -
cdr3_length: 17
cdr3_nt: TGCGCCAGCAGCCAAGATAGGGGCGGAGGGACTAATGAAAAACTGTTTTTT
cdr3_aa: CASSQDRGGGTNEKLFF

v_call: TRBV6-5
j_call: TRBJ2-7
d_call: TRBD1
cdr3_length: 15
cdr3_nt: TGTGCCAGCAGTGCCCGGGACAGGGCATCCTACGAGCAGTACTTC
cdr3_aa: CASSARDRASYEQYF

v_call: TRBV5-1
j_call: TRBJ2-7
d_call: -
cdr3_length: 17
cdr3_nt: TGCGCCAGCAGCTTGGTGGCAGGGGTGGCGTCCTCCTACGAGCAGTACTTC
cdr3_aa: CASSLVAGVASSYEQYF